These T cell receptor beta chains were read from a single sample in a study of shared clonotypes between healthy human individuals. Repertoires were generated with immunoSEQ multiplex PCR, while TCRdb's copy carries only in-frame clones and drops some. The repertoire holds 1.6 million or so clones, roughly 96% seen once, with approximately 1.1% in the top ten. Sequences were obtained from naive CD4+ T cells sorted from blood. The receptors come from a man younger than 45 in good health. Both conserved end residues are part of each CDR3. The order of the fields is J gene, V gene, D gene, clone size, CDR3 DNA, CDR3 protein. D genes are given only for firm matches. Rows give clone size only sometimes, using once, few, many, or a class for an expanded clone.

J gene: TRBJ2-2
V gene: TRBV18
D gene: TRBD1
clone size: -
CDR3 DNA: TGTGCCAGCTCACCAAGACAGGGGTCGGGGACCGGGGAGCTGTTTTTT
CDR3 protein: CASSPRQGSGTGELFF

J gene: TRBJ2-2
V gene: TRBV5-1
D gene: -
clone size: -
CDR3 DNA: TGCGCCAGCAGCTTGGAGGGTATCAACACCGGGGAGCTGTTTTTT
CDR3 protein: CASSLEGINTGELFF

J gene: TRBJ2-1
V gene: TRBV29-1
D gene: TRBD1
clone size: -
CDR3 DNA: TGCAGCGTTGAGACGACAGGGAGTGGGATGAATGAGCAGTTCTTC
CDR3 protein: CSVETTGSGMNEQFF

J gene: TRBJ2-5
V gene: TRBV7-7
D gene: TRBD2
clone size: -
CDR3 DNA: TGTGCTAGCAGCTTACTAGCGGGAAACCAAGAGACCCAGTACTTC
CDR3 protein: CASSLLAGNQETQYF

J gene: TRBJ2-3
V gene: TRBV13
D gene: -
clone size: -
CDR3 DNA: TGTGCCAGCAGCTTAGGAGGCAGGGCTACAGATACGCAGTATTTT
CDR3 protein: CASSLGGRATDTQYF

J gene: TRBJ2-1
V gene: TRBV19
D gene: TRBD2
clone size: -
CDR3 DNA: TGTGCCAGCTCTACTAGCGGGAGATCCAATGAGCAGTTCTTC
CDR3 protein: CASSTSGRSNEQFF

J gene: TRBJ2-7
V gene: TRBV5-4
D gene: -
clone size: -
CDR3 DNA: TGTGCCAGCAGCTTGGACCCCGAACCAGACCCGGGTCCCCACGAGCAGTACTTC
CDR3 protein: CASSLDPEPDPGPHEQYF

J gene: TRBJ2-7
V gene: TRBV5-5
D gene: -
clone size: -
CDR3 DNA: TGTGCCAGCACCCGACACGATTCTTACGAGCAGTACTTC
CDR3 protein: CASTRHDSYEQYF

J gene: TRBJ1-2
V gene: TRBV5-1
D gene: -
clone size: -
CDR3 DNA: TGCGCCAGCAGCTTGGATCGGAATAAGAGCTATGGCTACACCTTC
CDR3 protein: CASSLDRNKSYGYTF

J gene: TRBJ2-3
V gene: TRBV7-9
D gene: -
clone size: -
CDR3 DNA: TGTGCCAGCAGCTTATTAACCGGGTCGGGTACGCAGTATTTT
CDR3 protein: CASSLLTGSGTQYF

J gene: TRBJ1-4
V gene: TRBV2
D gene: -
clone size: -
CDR3 DNA: TGTGCCAGCAGCACAGGACTCAATGAAAAACTGTTTTTT
CDR3 protein: CASSTGLNEKLFF

J gene: TRBJ2-2
V gene: TRBV13
D gene: TRBD2
clone size: -
CDR3 DNA: TGTGCCAGCAGCCAACTAGCGGGAGGGCCGAGCGGGGAGCTGTTTTTT
CDR3 protein: CASSQLAGGPSGELFF

J gene: TRBJ1-3
V gene: TRBV18
D gene: -
clone size: -
CDR3 DNA: TGTGCCAGCTCGGTTCATGACACCATATATTTT
CDR3 protein: CASSVHDTIYF

J gene: TRBJ2-7
V gene: TRBV11-2
D gene: -
clone size: -
CDR3 DNA: TGTGCCAGCAGCCGGACAAGCGCCTACGAGCAGTACTTC
CDR3 protein: CASSRTSAYEQYF

J gene: TRBJ2-2
V gene: TRBV7-9
D gene: -
clone size: -
CDR3 DNA: TGTGCCAGCAGCGAAACAGGGAGTCCCGGGGAGCTGTTTTTT
CDR3 protein: CASSETGSPGELFF

J gene: TRBJ2-7
V gene: TRBV28
D gene: -
clone size: once
CDR3 DNA: TGTGCCAGCAGTTTTCGGCGACAGGTCTACGAGCAGTACTTC
CDR3 protein: CASSFRRQVYEQYF

J gene: TRBJ2-3
V gene: TRBV28
D gene: TRBD2
clone size: -
CDR3 DNA: TGTGCCAGCAGTTTAATTCGGCGGGAGTCGGATACGCAGTATTTT
CDR3 protein: CASSLIRRESDTQYF

J gene: TRBJ2-1
V gene: TRBV27
D gene: TRBD2
clone size: -
CDR3 DNA: TGTGCCAGCAGGCTAAGTGCTAGCGGGAGGCCGAATGAGCAGTTCTTC
CDR3 protein: CASRLSASGRPNEQFF

J gene: TRBJ2-1
V gene: TRBV7-9
D gene: -
clone size: -
CDR3 DNA: TGTGCCAGCAGCTTAGACAGTTACGTTGAGCAGTTCTTC
CDR3 protein: CASSLDSYVEQFF

J gene: TRBJ2-2
V gene: TRBV7-8
D gene: TRBD2
clone size: -
CDR3 DNA: TGTGCCAGCAGCTTAGGGTCCCTAGCGGGAGTACCCGGGGAGCTGTTTTTT
CDR3 protein: CASSLGSLAGVPGELFF

J gene: TRBJ2-5
V gene: TRBV5-1
D gene: -
clone size: -
CDR3 DNA: TGCGCCAGCAGTTTGGAGGGCCAAGAGACCCAGTACTTC
CDR3 protein: CASSLEGQETQYF

J gene: TRBJ2-1
V gene: TRBV18
D gene: TRBD2
clone size: -
CDR3 DNA: TGTGCCAGCTCACCACTGGCAGCGGGAGTGGGGGATGAGCAGTTCTTC
CDR3 protein: CASSPLAAGVGDEQFF

J gene: TRBJ2-3
V gene: TRBV28
D gene: -
clone size: -
CDR3 DNA: TGTGCCAGCACCTCCCCCACAGATACGCAGTATTTT
CDR3 protein: CASTSPTDTQYF

J gene: TRBJ2-3
V gene: TRBV5-1
D gene: TRBD2
clone size: -
CDR3 DNA: TGCGCCAGCAGCTTGAGGGAGACTAGCGGGAGCACAGATACGCAGTATTTT
CDR3 protein: CASSLRETSGSTDTQYF

J gene: TRBJ2-3
V gene: TRBV9
D gene: TRBD2
clone size: -
CDR3 DNA: TGTGCCAGCAGCGTCACTTTGGAGCGGGAGTTTGGCACAGATACGCAGTATTTT
CDR3 protein: CASSVTLEREFGTDTQYF

J gene: TRBJ2-3
V gene: TRBV29-1
D gene: TRBD1
clone size: once
CDR3 DNA: TGCAGCGTTGCCACAGGGGAGGATACGCAGTATTTT
CDR3 protein: CSVATGEDTQYF

J gene: TRBJ1-2
V gene: TRBV11-2
D gene: -
clone size: -
CDR3 DNA: TGTGCCAGCAGCTTAGAGGCCACATATGGCTACACCTTC
CDR3 protein: CASSLEATYGYTF

J gene: TRBJ2-7
V gene: TRBV5-1
D gene: -
clone size: -
CDR3 DNA: TGCGCCAGCAGCCGGGACACAAGCTCCTACGAGCAGTACTTC
CDR3 protein: CASSRDTSSYEQYF

J gene: TRBJ1-2
V gene: TRBV13
D gene: -
clone size: -
CDR3 DNA: TGTGCCAGCAGCTTGGGCCTTGGCTATGGCTACACCTTC
CDR3 protein: CASSLGLGYGYTF

J gene: TRBJ1-3
V gene: TRBV30
D gene: -
clone size: -
CDR3 DNA: TGTGCCTGGAGTGCACGACGGTCCTCTGGAAACACCATATATTTT
CDR3 protein: CAWSARRSSGNTIYF

J gene: TRBJ2-5
V gene: TRBV5-1
D gene: TRBD1
clone size: -
CDR3 DNA: TGCGCCAGCAGCCCGTGGACAGGGGGGGAAGAGACCCAGTACTTC
CDR3 protein: CASSPWTGGEETQYF

J gene: TRBJ1-2
V gene: TRBV28
D gene: -
clone size: -
CDR3 DNA: TGTGCCAGCAGCCCGAAAGGTCCCCACACCTTC
CDR3 protein: CASSPKGPHTF

J gene: TRBJ2-7
V gene: TRBV6-6
D gene: TRBD1
clone size: -
CDR3 DNA: TGTGCCAGCAGCCGACCGGGACAGGGTAGCTCCTACGAGCAGTACTTC
CDR3 protein: CASSRPGQGSSYEQYF

J gene: TRBJ1-2
V gene: TRBV9
D gene: TRBD1
clone size: -
CDR3 DNA: TGTGCCAGCAGCGCCCGGGACAGGGGGTTCGTCTATGGCTACACCTTC
CDR3 protein: CASSARDRGFVYGYTF

J gene: TRBJ2-3
V gene: TRBV9
D gene: -
clone size: -
CDR3 DNA: TGTGCCAGCAGCGTAGAGACAGGCACAGATACGCAGTATTTT
CDR3 protein: CASSVETGTDTQYF

J gene: TRBJ2-2
V gene: TRBV9
D gene: -
clone size: -
CDR3 DNA: TGTGCCAGCAGCGTAGACGGAGACCCATTAATTGGGGAGCTGTTTTTT
CDR3 protein: CASSVDGDPLIGELFF

J gene: TRBJ2-5
V gene: TRBV7-9
D gene: TRBD2
clone size: -
CDR3 DNA: TGTGCCAGCAGCCCCGTTTTAGCGGGAGAGTCGGAGACCCAGTACTTC
CDR3 protein: CASSPVLAGESETQYF

J gene: TRBJ1-5
V gene: TRBV15
D gene: -
clone size: -
CDR3 DNA: TGTGCCACCAGCAGAGACGGTGGGGGGTATCAGCCCCAGCATTTT
CDR3 protein: CATSRDGGGYQPQHF

J gene: TRBJ1-3
V gene: TRBV25-1
D gene: -
clone size: -
CDR3 DNA: TGTGCCAGCAGTGTCGGGGGGCTTGGAAACACCATATATTTT
CDR3 protein: CASSVGGLGNTIYF

J gene: TRBJ1-4
V gene: TRBV7-2
D gene: -
clone size: -
CDR3 DNA: TGTGCCAGCAGCCTGAGGCGGGGAAATAATGAAAAACTGTTTTTT
CDR3 protein: CASSLRRGNNEKLFF

J gene: TRBJ1-5
V gene: TRBV10-3
D gene: -
clone size: -
CDR3 DNA: TGTGCCAGCCACAGGGATAGCAATCAGCCCCAGCATTTT
CDR3 protein: CASHRDSNQPQHF

J gene: TRBJ1-1
V gene: TRBV29-1
D gene: -
clone size: -
CDR3 DNA: TGCAGCGTTGCGAGTTACACTGAAGCTTTCTTT
CDR3 protein: CSVASYTEAFF

J gene: TRBJ1-3
V gene: TRBV19
D gene: -
clone size: -
CDR3 DNA: TGTGCCACGGCGGACAGAAGCTCTGGAAACACCATATATTTT
CDR3 protein: CATADRSSGNTIYF

J gene: TRBJ2-7
V gene: TRBV5-1
D gene: TRBD2
clone size: -
CDR3 DNA: TGCGCCAGCAGCAAGATAGCGGGAACTTCTTGGGACTCCTACGAGCAGTACTTC
CDR3 protein: CASSKIAGTSWDSYEQYF

J gene: TRBJ1-2
V gene: TRBV19
D gene: -
clone size: -
CDR3 DNA: TGTGCCACCAACCGGGGGCAGCCCTATGGCTACACCTTC
CDR3 protein: CATNRGQPYGYTF

J gene: TRBJ2-7
V gene: TRBV14
D gene: -
clone size: -
CDR3 DNA: TGTGCCAGCAGCCAATACGCCGTTGGGGGGTCGGAGCAGTACTTC
CDR3 protein: CASSQYAVGGSEQYF

J gene: TRBJ2-1
V gene: TRBV5-1
D gene: TRBD2
clone size: -
CDR3 DNA: TGCGCCAGCAGCTTGTATCCTAGCGGACAATCCTACAATGAGCAGTTCTTC
CDR3 protein: CASSLYPSGQSYNEQFF

J gene: TRBJ2-5
V gene: TRBV7-3
D gene: -
clone size: once
CDR3 DNA: TGTGCCAGCAGCAACTCGGGCCAGCCTGGGGAGACCCAGTACTTC
CDR3 protein: CASSNSGQPGETQYF